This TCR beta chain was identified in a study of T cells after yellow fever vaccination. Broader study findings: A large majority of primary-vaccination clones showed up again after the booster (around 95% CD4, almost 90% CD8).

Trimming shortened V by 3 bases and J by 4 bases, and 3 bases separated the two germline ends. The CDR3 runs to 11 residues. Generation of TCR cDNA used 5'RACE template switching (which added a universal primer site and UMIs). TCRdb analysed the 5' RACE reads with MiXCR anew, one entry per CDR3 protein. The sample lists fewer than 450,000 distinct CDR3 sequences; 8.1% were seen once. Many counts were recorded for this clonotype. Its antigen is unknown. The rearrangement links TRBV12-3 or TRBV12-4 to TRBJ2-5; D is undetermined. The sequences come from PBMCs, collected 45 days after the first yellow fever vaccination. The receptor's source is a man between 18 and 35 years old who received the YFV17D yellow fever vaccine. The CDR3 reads CASSLLETQYF. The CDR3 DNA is TGTGCCAGCAGTTTGTTAGAGACCCAGTACTTC.